A single sample is the source of the 24 T cell receptor beta chains below, sequenced in a study of T cells in Graves' hyperthyroidism and ophthalmopathy. It was RNA transcripts that yielded the amplified TCR beta CDR3 regions. The HTBI primer set was used in a first-round RT-PCR of the TCR CDR3. Each CDR3 protein is one row after TCRdb ran MiXCR on the multiplex PCR reads. The sample has about 180,000 distinct CDR3 sequences, about a sixth seen once; the top ten hold 25% to 35%. The sequenced material came from blood. All receptors come from a woman in her forties or fifties with Graves' hyperthyroidism.

This clonotype has at least ten counts. This sequence joins TRBV18 and TRBJ2-7; TRBD2 matches at 8 bases. Germline V gene sequence: CDR1 KGHSH, CDR2 LQKENI. CDR3 length: 14 amino acids. V shed 3 bases, J shed 5 bases, and the junction held 6 bases outside the gene matches. Here the CDR3 reads CASSPSGSGDEQYF. CDR3 DNA: TGTGCCAGCTCACCCAGTGGTAGCGGGGACGAGCAGTACTTC.

This clonotype was picked up many times. The rearrangement links TRBV7-8 to TRBJ2-1, with D maybe TRBD2 (6 bases). This CDR3 spans 15 amino acids. Per germline, CDR1 SGHVS and CDR2 FQNEAQ. Deletions cut 4 bases from V and 7 bases from J, with 17 bases between. CDR3: CASSSGGVGRNEQFF. The CDR3 bases are TGTGCCAGCAGCTCGGGTGGTGTTGGGAGGAATGAGCAGTTCTTC.

Ten or more counts support this clonotype. The V and J genes are TRBV28 and TRBJ2-1, with 10 bases lining up with TRBD2. The germline CDR1 and CDR2 sequences are MDHEN and SYDVKM. CDR3 size: 14 residues. With 6 bases clipped from V and 4 bases from J, the junction kept 3 bases outside the gene matches. CDR3 bases: TGTGCCAGCAGCTGGACTAGCGGATACAATGAGCAGTTCTTC. Translating gives CASSWTSGYNEQFF.

J is TRBJ2-6 and V is TRBV12-3 or TRBV12-4; no firm D call. Trimming removed 2 bases at V and 4 bases at J, with 12 bases between. The CDR3 spans 16 residues. The CDR3 loop is CASSLFGISGANVLTF. The CDR3 region has the DNA TGTGCCAGCAGTTTATTCGGCATTTCCGGGGCCAACGTCCTGACTTTC.

This clonotype was observed many times. This rearrangement joins TRBV7-6 to TRBJ2-7; 8 nucleotides match TRBD1. The CDR3 has 13 residues. The trim removed 5 bases at V and 5 bases at J, leaving 5 bases unmatched. In germline, CDR1 is SGHVS, CDR2 FNYEAQ. The CDR3 loop reads CASSPDRAHEQYF. CDR3 nucleotide sequence: TGTGCCAGCAGCCCGGACAGGGCCCACGAGCAGTACTTC.

This sequence joins TRBV12-3 or TRBV12-4 and TRBJ2-2; D may be TRBD1 (5 bases). V was shortened by 6 bases and J by 6 bases, with 14 bases between the two germline ends. The CDR3 runs 14 residues. CDR3 in amino acids: CASRSDIRAGELFF. As DNA, the CDR3 is TGTGCCAGCAGGTCGGACATTCGGGCCGGGGAGCTGTTTTTT.

This clonotype was observed a handful of times. This chain connects TRBV18 to TRBJ1-4; D might be TRBD1 (5 bases). V lost 0 bases and J lost 1, with 15 bases in between. The length of the CDR3 is 18 residues. CDR1 is KGHSH and CDR2 is LQKENI in the germline V gene. Here the CDR3 DNA reads TGTGCCAGCTCACCACCGACGGGGGTGGTGGGAACTAATGAAAAACTGTTTTTT. Its translation: CASSPPTGVVGTNEKLFF.

The V gene is TRBV5-1, the J gene TRBJ2-6, with D tentatively TRBD2 (6 bases). Germline CDR1 reads SGHRS; CDR2 reads YFSETQ. The CDR3 spans 15 residues. V lost 3 bases and J 0 bases, leaving 7 bases between the germline ends. CDR3 sequence reads: CASSWEDSGANVLTF. As DNA, the CDR3 is TGCGCCAGCAGCTGGGAGGACTCTGGGGCCAACGTCCTGACTTTC.

Ten or more counts support this clonotype. The chain uses TRBV20-1 and TRBJ1-5; D remains unclear. Germline CDR1 reads DFQATT; CDR2 reads SNEGSKA (reference sequence). Trimming took off 0 bases at V and 4 bases at J, with 13 bases between the two ends. This CDR3 is 15 amino acids long. CDR3 nucleotide sequence: TGCAGTGCTAGAGATCGCACAGCTCAAAATCAGCCCCAGCATTTT. Protein product: CSARDRTAQNQPQHF.

Ten or more counts support this clonotype. The chain employs TRBV7-9 and TRBJ1-1, with a tentative D call TRBD1 (6 bases). CDR3 length: 13 residues. In germline, CDR1 is SEHNR, CDR2 FQNEAQ (reference sequence). V lost 5 bases, J lost 4 bases, and 11 bases lay in between. The DNA of the CDR3 is TGTGCCAGCAGCCACGGGGGCGGCACTGAAGCTTTCTTT. It specifies CASSHGGGTEAFF. Looking up the rest from reference TRBV7-9 and TRBJ1-1 gives the full variable domain: DTGVSQNPRHKITKRGQNVTFRCDPISEHNRLYWYRQTLGQGPEFLTYFQNEAQLEKSRLLSDRFSAERPKGSFSTLEIQRTEQGDSAMYLCASSHGGGTEAFFGQGTRLTVV.

This clonotype was counted ten times or more. The chain combines TRBV7-9 with TRBJ2-1; the D is unclear. The CDR3 is 15 residues long. V was trimmed by 3 bases and J by 0 bases, leaving 9 bases between them. Germline assignment: CDR1 SEHNR and CDR2 FQNEAQ (reference sequence). CDR3 amino acids: CASSLRGNSYNEQFF. The CDR3 DNA reads TGTGCCAGCAGCTTGAGAGGAAACTCCTACAATGAGCAGTTCTTC.

As for this clonotype: This sequence may be a read error, since a much larger clone differs from it by one base. The chain uses TRBV29-1 and TRBJ2-7, with D uncertain. The CDR3 has 13 residues. Germline CDR1 SQVTM, CDR2 ANQGSEA. The ends were cut back, 4 bases at V and 0 bases at J, with 10 bases in the middle. This CDR3 is CSVGFWGSYEQYF. CDR3 nucleotide sequence: TGCAGCGTTGGTTTCTGGGGCTCCTACGAGCAGTACTTC.

This clonotype showed up many times. This chain uses TRBV4-1 with TRBJ2-7, with D possibly being TRBD1 (6 bases). There are 14 residues in the CDR3. Trimming removed 1 base at V and 4 bases at J, with 11 bases between. Germline V gives CDR1 MGHRA, CDR2 YSYEKL. CDR3 sequence reads: CASSQAPGEYEQYF. The CDR3 bases are TGCGCCAGCAGCCAAGCACCAGGGGAATACGAGCAGTACTTC.

The chain has TRBV4-1 and TRBJ1-5; 11 bases match TRBD1. From germline, CDR1 is MGHRA and CDR2 YSYEKL. The CDR3 consists of 14 residues. Unmatched junction bases numbered 5, after V lost 6 bases and J lost 7 bases. The CDR3 DNA sequence: TGCGCCAGCAGTACTGGGACAGGGGGGCAGCCCCAGCATTTT. Its protein is CASSTGTGGQPQHF.

This chain joins TRBV11-3 and TRBJ2-7; tentative D call: TRBD1 (6 bases). The CDR3 is 18 residues long. Trimming took 5 bases from V and 3 from J, leaving 26 bases between them. Germline V CDR1 and CDR2: SGHNT, YENEEA. The CDR3 DNA is TGTGCCAGCAGCCAATATCCATTTCGACAGGCACCCAACTACGAGCAGTACTTC. Translating gives CASSQYPFRQAPNYEQYF. Looking up the rest from reference TRBV11-3 and TRBJ2-7 gives the full variable domain: EAGVVQSPRYKIIEKKQPVAFWCNPISGHNTLYWYLQNLGQGPELLIRYENEEAVDDSQLPKDRFSAERLKGVDSTLKIQPAELGDSAVYLCASSQYPFRQAPNYEQYFGPGTRLTVT.

In this sample, this clonotype turned up many times. Here the CDR3 DNA reads TGCAGTGCGAGACAGGGTAGATACACCGGGGAGCTGTTTTTT. This sequence encodes CSARQGRYTGELFF. This chain uses TRBV20-1 with TRBJ2-2, with 7 bases lining up with TRBD1. The CDR3 runs to 14 residues. Germline values: CDR1 DFQATT, CDR2 SNEGSKA (reference sequence). V trimming: 6 bases; J trimming: 3 bases; junction bases outside the gene matches: 7.

This clonotype was found many times. The genes are TRBV6-1 and TRBJ2-7; D ambiguous. In germline, CDR1 is MNHNS, CDR2 SASEGT. V was cut by 7 bases and J by 3 bases, with 16 bases left in between. This CDR3 region has 14 residues. The CDR3 loop is CASKEDSPLYEQYF. Here the CDR3 DNA reads TGTGCCAGCAAAGAGGATAGCCCCCTCTACGAGCAGTACTTC.

This clonotype occurred many times. This chain joins TRBV3-1 and TRBJ2-5; D gene uncertain. The V gene's germline CDR1 is LGHDT and CDR2 YNNKEL (reference sequence). The CDR3 spans 15 residues. With 0 bases removed from V and 5 bases from J, the gap between germline ends came to 13 bases. Here the CDR3 reads CASSQDPGRMETQYF. CDR3 sequence (DNA): TGTGCCAGCAGCCAAGATCCTGGCAGGATGGAGACCCAGTACTTC.

There are a few counts of this clonotype. The V call is TRBV9, the J call TRBJ1-6; the D is unclear. This CDR3 comprises 19 residues. V was clipped by 7 bases and J by 1 base, with 24 bases between them. The V gene's germline CDR1 is SGDLS and CDR2 YYNGEE. The CDR3 coding sequence is TGTGCCAGCTCCGGCGGGGAAGAGGGAGCTTGGTCCTATAATTCACCCCTCCACTTT. This sequence encodes CASSGGEEGAWSYNSPLHF. The variable domain in full, completed from reference TRBV9 and TRBJ1-6, reads DSGVTQTPKHLITATGQRVTLRCSPRSGDLSVYWYQQSLDQGLQFLIQYYNGEERAKGNILERFSAQQFPDLHSELNLSSLELGDSALYFCASSGGEEGAWSYNSPLHFGNGTRLTVT.

The gene calls are TRBV28 and TRBJ1-1; possibly TRBD1 for D (5 bases). CDR1 is MDHEN and CDR2 is SYDVKM in the germline V gene. This CDR3 comprises 13 residues. The V gene lost 5 bases and the J gene lost 4 bases, with 11 bases spanning the gap. CDR3 amino acids: CASSPSGLTEAFF. The CDR3 DNA reads TGTGCCAGCAGTCCCTCAGGGCTCACTGAAGCTTTCTTT. Drawing the rest from reference TRBV28 and TRBJ1-1, the complete variable domain is DVKVTQSSRYLVKRTGEKVFLECVQDMDHENMFWYRQDPGLGLRLIYFSYDVKMKEKGDIPEGYSVSREKKERFSLILESASTNQTSMYLCASSPSGLTEAFFGQGTRLTVV.

The table lists this clonotype with many counts. The rearrangement links TRBV11-2 to TRBJ2-7; 7 nucleotides match TRBD1. This CDR3 comprises 15 residues. Germline CDR1 and CDR2: SGHAT and FQNNGV. V trimming: 5 bases; J trimming: 0 bases; junction bases outside the gene matches: 7. The CDR3 nucleotides read TGTGCCAGCAGCGTGCGCAGGACAGGCTCCTACGAGCAGTACTTC. It codes for CASSVRRTGSYEQYF.

The V gene is TRBV7-2, the J gene TRBJ1-1; 10 bases match TRBD1. There are 14 residues in the CDR3. Germline V gives CDR1 SGHTA, CDR2 FQGNSA. V trimming: 5 bases; J trimming: 6 bases; junction bases outside the gene matches: 6. CDR3 DNA: TGTGCCAGCAGCCGACAGGGGGCGTACGCTGAAGCTTTCTTT. This translates into CASSRQGAYAEAFF.

The chain recombines TRBV9 with TRBJ2-7; TRBD2 agrees at 10 bases. Per the germline V gene, CDR1 is SGDLS and CDR2 is YYNGEE. Unmatched junction bases numbered 11, after V lost 4 bases and J lost 1 base. The CDR3 is 17 residues long. CDR3 coding DNA: TGTGCCAGCAGCCCCCACGGCAGCGGGGGGGGGTCCTACGAGCAGTACTTC. Translating gives CASSPHGSGGGSYEQYF.

The J gene is TRBJ2-2, the V gene TRBV6-5; 7 nucleotides line up with TRBD1. V lost 4 bases, J lost 7 bases, and 6 bases stayed unmatched. Germline CDR1 is MNHEY and CDR2 is SVGAGI. The CDR3 sequence is 14 residues long. The CDR3 nucleotides are TGTGCCAGCAGTTGGCTACAGGGGAGCGGGGAGCTGTTTTTT. Its protein product is CASSWLQGSGELFF.